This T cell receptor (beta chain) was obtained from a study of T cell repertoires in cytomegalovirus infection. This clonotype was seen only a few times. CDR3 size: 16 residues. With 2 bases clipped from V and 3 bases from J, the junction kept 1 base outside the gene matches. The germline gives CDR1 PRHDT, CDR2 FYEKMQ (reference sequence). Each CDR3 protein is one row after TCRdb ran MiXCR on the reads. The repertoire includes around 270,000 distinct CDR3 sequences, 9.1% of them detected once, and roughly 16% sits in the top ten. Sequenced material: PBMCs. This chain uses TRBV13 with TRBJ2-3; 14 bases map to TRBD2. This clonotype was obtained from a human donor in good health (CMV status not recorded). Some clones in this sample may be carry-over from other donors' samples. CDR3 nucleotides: TGTGCCAGCAGCTTAAGGACTAGCGGGGGGACAGATACGCAGTATTTT. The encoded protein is CASSLRTSGGTDTQYF. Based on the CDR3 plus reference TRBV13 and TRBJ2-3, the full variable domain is AAGVIQSPRHLIKEKRETATLKCYPIPRHDTVYWYQQGPGQDPQFLISFYEKMQSDKGSIPDRFSAQQFSDYHSELNMSSLELGDSALYFCASSLRTSGGTDTQYFGPGTRLTVL.